This is a list of T cell receptor beta chains from one sample in a study of PD-1 blockade in classical Hodgkin lymphoma. Clones were read by immunoSEQ multiplex PCR, and TCRdb kept only the in-frame ones, dropping some. This table holds about 9,900 clones, 70% to 80% found once. The source was CD8+ T cells from blood, collected before the fourth cycle of nivolumab. These receptors all come from a human donor with classical Hodgkin lymphoma. Both conserved end residues are part of each CDR3. The D gene is left open where the match is weak. Clone size appears in some rows only: once, few, many, or a class for an expanded clone.

clone_size: few; j_call: TRBJ1-1; v_call: TRBV11-2; d_call: .; cdr3_nt: TGTGCCAGCAGCTTCCTGGGGGAAGCTTTCTTT; cdr3_aa: CASSFLGEAFF
clone_size: few; j_call: TRBJ2-7; v_call: TRBV27; d_call: .; cdr3_nt: TGTGCCAGCAGTTTCGGGGTATCCTACGAGCAGTACTTC; cdr3_aa: CASSFGVSYEQYF
clone_size: .; j_call: TRBJ2-7; v_call: TRBV6-6; d_call: .; cdr3_nt: TGTGCCAGCAGTTTTTCTTTAGGGCCCTCCGTCCACGAGCAGTACTTC; cdr3_aa: CASSFSLGPSVHEQYF
clone_size: .; j_call: TRBJ2-1; v_call: TRBV7-9; d_call: .; cdr3_nt: TGTGCCAGCAGCTTAATGGGAGCGAATGAGCAGTTCTTC; cdr3_aa: CASSLMGANEQFF
clone_size: .; j_call: TRBJ2-1; v_call: TRBV10-3; d_call: TRBD2; cdr3_nt: TGTGCCATCAGCCGAGCGGGAGAGGGTTACAATGAGCAGTTCTTC; cdr3_aa: CAISRAGEGYNEQFF
clone_size: .; j_call: TRBJ2-7; v_call: TRBV27; d_call: .; cdr3_nt: TGTGCCAGCAGAGAGGGGTCCTCCTACGAGCAGTACTTC; cdr3_aa: CASREGSSYEQYF
clone_size: .; j_call: TRBJ1-4; v_call: TRBV28; d_call: .; cdr3_nt: TGTGCCAGCAGTTATTGGGGAAATAATGAAAAACTGTTTTTT; cdr3_aa: CASSYWGNNEKLFF
clone_size: .; j_call: TRBJ1-5; v_call: TRBV7-8; d_call: .; cdr3_nt: TGTGCCAGCATGGGGGGCCGTCAGCCCCAGCATTTT; cdr3_aa: CASMGGRQPQHF
clone_size: .; j_call: TRBJ1-5; v_call: TRBV6-6; d_call: TRBD1; cdr3_nt: TGTGCCAGCAGTAAATCAGGGGACAGTGCCCCGCCCCAGCATTTT; cdr3_aa: CASSKSGDSAPPQHF
clone_size: .; j_call: TRBJ2-1; v_call: TRBV7-9; d_call: .; cdr3_nt: TGTGCCAGCAGCTTAGGCCCCGGACTGGTTAATGAGCAGTTCTTC; cdr3_aa: CASSLGPGLVNEQFF
clone_size: .; j_call: TRBJ2-2; v_call: TRBV21-1; d_call: .; cdr3_nt: TGTGCCAGCAGCACCTCTAGCGGGGCGAACACCGGGGAGCTGTTTTTT; cdr3_aa: CASSTSSGANTGELFF
clone_size: .; j_call: TRBJ2-7; v_call: TRBV5-4; d_call: TRBD2; cdr3_nt: TGTGCCAGCAGCTTGGGTACTAGCGGGGGCTACGAGCAGTACTTC; cdr3_aa: CASSLGTSGGYEQYF
clone_size: .; j_call: TRBJ1-2; v_call: TRBV27; d_call: .; cdr3_nt: TGTGCCAGCAGTTTATCCTTCCCGGGGGGGGCGAACTATGGCTACACCTTC; cdr3_aa: CASSLSFPGGANYGYTF
clone_size: .; j_call: TRBJ2-3; v_call: TRBV5-4; d_call: .; cdr3_nt: TGTGCCAGCAGCTTCTACACAGATACGCAGTATTTT; cdr3_aa: CASSFYTDTQYF
clone_size: .; j_call: TRBJ2-7; v_call: TRBV30; d_call: .; cdr3_nt: TGTGCCTGGAGTGTAGGTAGCCTTAGCTCCTACGAGCAGTACTTC; cdr3_aa: CAWSVGSLSSYEQYF
clone_size: .; j_call: TRBJ1-1; v_call: TRBV5-4; d_call: .; cdr3_nt: TGTGCCAGCAGCTGGGAAGGCGGGCCGCTGAACACTGAAGCTTTCTTT; cdr3_aa: CASSWEGGPLNTEAFF
clone_size: few; j_call: TRBJ1-5; v_call: TRBV28; d_call: .; cdr3_nt: TGTGCCAGCAGTTATTCCGGAGCTAATAGCAATCAGCCCCAGCATTTT; cdr3_aa: CASSYSGANSNQPQHF
clone_size: .; j_call: TRBJ1-2; v_call: TRBV27; d_call: .; cdr3_nt: TGTGCCAGCAGTTTAACCCCTAACCACCCCGTAGGCTACACCTTC; cdr3_aa: CASSLTPNHPVGYTF
clone_size: .; j_call: TRBJ2-3; v_call: TRBV25-1; d_call: .; cdr3_nt: TGTGCCAGCAGTGAATATTCGGAGGTGGATACGCAGTATTTT; cdr3_aa: CASSEYSEVDTQYF
clone_size: .; j_call: TRBJ1-6; v_call: TRBV7-9; d_call: .; cdr3_nt: TGTGCCAGCAGCTTAGAAGTGACTTCACCCCTCCACTTT; cdr3_aa: CASSLEVTSPLHF
clone_size: .; j_call: TRBJ1-1; v_call: TRBV4-3; d_call: .; cdr3_nt: TGCGCCAGCAGCCAAGATTGGCAAGCCACTGAAGCTTTCTTT; cdr3_aa: CASSQDWQATEAFF
clone_size: .; j_call: TRBJ2-7; v_call: TRBV5-1; d_call: .; cdr3_nt: TGCGCCAGCAGTCAGGGCTCCTACGAGCAGTACTTC; cdr3_aa: CASSQGSYEQYF
clone_size: .; j_call: TRBJ2-5; v_call: TRBV11-2; d_call: .; cdr3_nt: TGTGCCAGCAGCCTATATCCGGAGGGCCATCAGATCCAAGAGACCCAGTACTTC; cdr3_aa: CASSLYPEGHQIQETQYF
clone_size: .; j_call: TRBJ2-4; v_call: TRBV12-5; d_call: .; cdr3_nt: TGTGCTAGTGGTTTGGATCCATCAGGGGGGATTCAGTACTTC; cdr3_aa: CASGLDPSGGIQYF
clone_size: .; j_call: TRBJ2-3; v_call: TRBV5-6; d_call: .; cdr3_nt: TGTGCCAGCAGCTTGTGGGGCAATATGTTCACAGATACGCAGTATTTT; cdr3_aa: CASSLWGNMFTDTQYF
clone_size: .; j_call: TRBJ1-1; v_call: TRBV5-5; d_call: .; cdr3_nt: TGTGCCAGCAGCCCGACGAACACTGAAGCTTTCTTT; cdr3_aa: CASSPTNTEAFF
clone_size: .; j_call: TRBJ2-1; v_call: TRBV9; d_call: .; cdr3_nt: TGTGCCAGCAGCGTAGGATCTAGCAGCTCCTACAATGAGCAGTTCTTC; cdr3_aa: CASSVGSSSSYNEQFF
clone_size: few; j_call: TRBJ2-7; v_call: TRBV6-1; d_call: TRBD1; cdr3_nt: TGTGCCAGCACACCGGGACAGGCCTACGAGCAGTACTTC; cdr3_aa: CASTPGQAYEQYF
clone_size: once; j_call: TRBJ2-7; v_call: TRBV13; d_call: TRBD1; cdr3_nt: TGTGCCAGCAGCTTGAGGGGGCTAATACGGGGCGAGCAGTACTTC; cdr3_aa: CASSLRGLIRGEQYF